A single TCR beta chain is shown here with its context. No antigen is known for it. The data are from a study of graft-versus-host responses after intestinal transplantation. On the study more broadly: Multivisceral, liver-intestinal, or isolated intestinal grafts went to recipients. Anti-thymocyte globulin was used for induction in all recipients, who then took tacrolimus and steroids for around 3 years. General observations from the study: Early after transplant, HvG declines were associated with peak levels of circulating GvH clones.

TCRdb's table, derived via immunoSEQ multiplex PCR, lists solely in-frame clones and lacks some. The sample has under 150,000 clones, around 90% seen once. V shed 3 bases and J 11 bases; nucleotides not matched to a gene: 15. The germline V gene encodes CDR1 LNHDA and CDR2 SQIVND (reference sequence). This CDR3 is 16 amino acids long. The TCR originated in a human donor who received an intestinal transplant. The gene calls are TRBV19 and TRBJ2-1; TRBD2 matches at 8 bases. The sequenced sample was unstimulated CD4+ T cells sorted from spleen or lymph node cells, obtained before intestinal transplant. The CDR3 nucleotides read TGTGCCAGTAGTATTAACTACCCCGCGGGGGGTCAAAAGCAGTTCTTC. Translating it yields CASSINYPAGGQKQFF.